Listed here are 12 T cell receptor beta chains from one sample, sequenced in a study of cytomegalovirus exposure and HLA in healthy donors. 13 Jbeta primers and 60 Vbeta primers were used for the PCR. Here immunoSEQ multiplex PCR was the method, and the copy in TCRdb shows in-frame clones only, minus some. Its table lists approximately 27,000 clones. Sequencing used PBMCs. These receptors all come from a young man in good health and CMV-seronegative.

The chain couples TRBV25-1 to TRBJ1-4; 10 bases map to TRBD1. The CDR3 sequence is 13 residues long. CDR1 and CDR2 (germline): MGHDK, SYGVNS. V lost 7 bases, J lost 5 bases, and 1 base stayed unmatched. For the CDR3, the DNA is TGTGCCAGCAAGGGACAGGGGAATGAAAAACTGTTTTTT. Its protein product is CASKGQGNEKLFF.

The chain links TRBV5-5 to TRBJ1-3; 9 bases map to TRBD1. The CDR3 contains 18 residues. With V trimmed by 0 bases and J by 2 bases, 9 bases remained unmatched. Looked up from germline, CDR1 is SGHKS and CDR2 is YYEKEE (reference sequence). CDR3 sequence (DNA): TGTGCCAGCAGCTTGGCTAAATTCGGACAGGGGACTGGAAACACCATATATTTT. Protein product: CASSLAKFGQGTGNTIYF.

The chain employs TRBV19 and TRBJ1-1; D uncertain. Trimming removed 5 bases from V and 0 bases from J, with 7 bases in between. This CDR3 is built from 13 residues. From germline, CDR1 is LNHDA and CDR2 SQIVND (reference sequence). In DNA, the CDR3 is TGTGCCAGTAGTGCCACTCTGAACACTGAAGCTTTCTTT. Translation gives CASSATLNTEAFF.

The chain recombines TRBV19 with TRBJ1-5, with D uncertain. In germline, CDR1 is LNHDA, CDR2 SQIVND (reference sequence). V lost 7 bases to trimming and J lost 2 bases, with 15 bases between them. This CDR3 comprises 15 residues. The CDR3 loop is CASTFLVGGNQPQHF. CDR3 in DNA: TGTGCCAGTACCTTTCTTGTGGGCGGCAATCAGCCCCAGCATTTT. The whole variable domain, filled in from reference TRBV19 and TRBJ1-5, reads DGGITQSPKYLFRKEGQNVTLSCEQNLNHDAMYWYRQDPGQGLRLIYYSQIVNDFQKGDIAEGYSVSREKKESFPLTVTSAQKNPTAFYLCASTFLVGGNQPQHFGDGTRLSIL.

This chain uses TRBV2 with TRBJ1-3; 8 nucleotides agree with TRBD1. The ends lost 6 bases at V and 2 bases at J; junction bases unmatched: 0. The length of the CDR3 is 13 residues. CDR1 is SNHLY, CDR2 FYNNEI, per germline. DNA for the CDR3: TGTGCCAGCAGGGACAGGGCTGGAAACACCATATATTTT. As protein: CASRDRAGNTIYF.

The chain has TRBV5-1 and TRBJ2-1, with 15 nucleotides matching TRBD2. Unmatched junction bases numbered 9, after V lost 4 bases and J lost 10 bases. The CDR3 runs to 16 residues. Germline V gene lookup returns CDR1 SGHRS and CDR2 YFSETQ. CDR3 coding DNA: TGCGCCAGCAGCACCGGACTAGCGGGAGGGCCTGAAGAGCAGTTCTTC. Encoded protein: CASSTGLAGGPEEQFF.

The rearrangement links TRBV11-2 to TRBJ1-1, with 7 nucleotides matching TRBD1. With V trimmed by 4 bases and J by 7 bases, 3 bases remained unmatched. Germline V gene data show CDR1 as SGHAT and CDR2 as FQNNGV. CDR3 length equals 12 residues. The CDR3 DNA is TGTGCCAGCAGCTCCACAGGGGTTGAAGCTTTCTTT. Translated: CASSSTGVEAFF.

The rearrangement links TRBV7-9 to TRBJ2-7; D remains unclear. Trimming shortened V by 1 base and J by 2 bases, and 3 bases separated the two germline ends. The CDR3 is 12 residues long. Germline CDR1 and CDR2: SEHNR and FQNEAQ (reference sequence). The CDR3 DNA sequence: TGTGCCAGCAGCTTAGGAGCCTACGAGCAGTACTTC. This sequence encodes CASSLGAYEQYF.

CDR3 bases: TGTGCCAGCAGCTTAGCTGGGCAGGCGGGCGAGCAGTACTTC. Translating gives CASSLAGQAGEQYF. This chain joins TRBV11-3 and TRBJ2-7, with D perhaps TRBD2 (5 bases). Germline-derived CDR1 and CDR2 are SGHNT and YENEEA. This CDR3 is built from 14 residues. Trimming pared 1 base from V and 6 bases from J, leaving 13 bases between.

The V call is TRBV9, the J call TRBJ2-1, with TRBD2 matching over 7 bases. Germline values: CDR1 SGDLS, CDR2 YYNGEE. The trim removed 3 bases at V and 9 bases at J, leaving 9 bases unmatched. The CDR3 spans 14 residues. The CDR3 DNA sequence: TGTGCCAGCAGCGCGGGGGGTATTTGGGGTGAGCAGTTCTTC. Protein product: CASSAGGIWGEQFF.

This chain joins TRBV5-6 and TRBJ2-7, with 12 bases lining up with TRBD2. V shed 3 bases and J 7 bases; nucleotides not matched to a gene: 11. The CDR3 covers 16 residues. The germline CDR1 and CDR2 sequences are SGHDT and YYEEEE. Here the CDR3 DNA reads TGTGCCAGCAGCTCCCGGACTAGCGGGAATTCATGGGAGCAGTACTTC. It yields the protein CASSSRTSGNSWEQYF.

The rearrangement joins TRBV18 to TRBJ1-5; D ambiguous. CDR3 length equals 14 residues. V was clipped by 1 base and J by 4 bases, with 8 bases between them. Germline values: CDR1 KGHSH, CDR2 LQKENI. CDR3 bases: TGTGCCAGCTCACCACTTAGTGTAAATCAGCCCCAGCATTTT. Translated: CASSPLSVNQPQHF.